These 7 T cell receptor beta chains originate from one sample sequenced in a study of blood T cells in healthy people across ages. Primed by a sample-barcoded 5' primer and a J-beta primer mix, a second PCR proceeded for roughly 6 to 12 cycles. TCRdb used MiXCR to reprocess the 5' RACE reads, holding one entry per CDR3 protein. The top ten hold 10% of the sample, which has about 930,000 distinct CDR3 sequences, under 35% seen once. The same sample was also used in a study of T cells of mothers and their children.

The sample consisted of blood. All receptors derive from a woman aged 40 to 55 in good health.

This clonotype was observed a handful of times. This rearrangement joins TRBV25-1 to TRBJ2-6; D uncertain. CDR3 size: 14 residues. Germline CDR1 is MGHDK and CDR2 is SYGVNS. V lost 11 bases and J 0 bases, leaving 11 bases between the germline ends. CDR3 nucleotides: TGTGCCGCTGGCCAGAGCTCTGGGGCCAACGTCCTGACTTTC. It is translated as CAAGQSSGANVLTF.

This clonotype was recorded at least ten times. V is TRBV9 and J is TRBJ1-6, with D hard to call. The CDR3 contains 17 residues. The germline CDR1 and CDR2 sequences are SGDLS and YYNGEE. The V and J ends lost 0 bases and 4 bases respectively, with 14 bases between them. Written as DNA, the CDR3 is TGTGCCAGCAGCGTAGCTCCGACGGAATCTTATAATTCACCCCTCCACTTT. As protein: CASSVAPTESYNSPLHF.

The chain links TRBV20-1 to TRBJ1-2, with D uncertain. Trimming stripped 8 bases from V and 8 bases from J, with 9 bases between. Germline CDR1 DFQATT, CDR2 SNEGSKA (reference sequence). The CDR3 extends over 9 amino acids. The CDR3 here is CSSDGGYTF. CDR3 coding DNA: TGCAGTTCGGACGGCGGCTACACCTTC.

The sample holds many counts of this clonotype. V is TRBV7-3 and J is TRBJ2-2, with 8 bases aligning to TRBD1. CDR3 length equals 18 residues. With V trimmed by 0 bases and J by 1 base, 7 bases remained unmatched. Germline values: CDR1 SGHTA, CDR2 FQGTGA. The chain's CDR3 is CASSLTGRGQVNTGELFF. The CDR3 DNA is TGTGCCAGCAGCTTAACTGGAAGGGGACAGGTGAACACCGGGGAGCTGTTTTTT.

This clonotype was observed a handful of times. Since a much larger clone is just one base distant, this may be a read error. V and J are TRBV5-1 and TRBJ2-7; D might be TRBD2 (5 bases). Germline CDR1 is SGHRS and CDR2 is YFSETQ. The CDR3 is 14 residues long. The CDR3 DNA is TGCGCCAGCAGGGTCAGCGGCCCCTCCTACGGGCAGTACTTC. It specifies CASRVSGPSYGQYF.

V is TRBV7-2 and J is TRBJ2-5, with TRBD1 matching 7 bases. The CDR3 is made up of 14 amino acids. The V gene end was trimmed by 5 bases and the J gene end by 4 bases; junction bases not matched to a gene: 7. CDR1 is SGHTA, CDR2 FQGNSA, per germline. The CDR3 sequence is CASSTTGSPETQYF. CDR3 coding DNA: TGTGCCAGCAGCACGACAGGGAGTCCAGAGACCCAGTACTTC.

J is TRBJ2-2 and V is TRBV6-5, with a possible D match to TRBD1 (6 bases). This CDR3 is built from 15 residues. V shed 6 bases and J shed 5 bases, with 16 bases lying between them. Germline V gene sequence: CDR1 MNHEY, CDR2 SVGAGI. The CDR3 coding sequence is TGTGCCAGCAGCCCCAAGGGGGTCGGTACCGGGGAGCTGTTTTTT. Its translation is CASSPKGVGTGELFF.